This section outlines one T cell receptor (beta chain) sequence together with its context. Its antigen remains unknown. The data belong to a study of shared clonotypes between healthy human individuals. Study-wide points: Donor clonotype sharing was expected to depend on sequencing depth.

Several immunoSEQ plates received, in even portions, the genomic DNA of each subset. Repertoires were generated with immunoSEQ multiplex PCR, while TCRdb's copy carries only in-frame clones and drops some. Counted here are some 2,100,000 clones, almost 96% occurring once; the ten biggest clones make up 0.1% to 0.15%. The sample comprised naive CD4+ T cells sorted from blood. The subset: CD45RA+ positively selected. This receptor was taken from a man between 18 and 35 years old in good health.

The CDR3 is CATQTGGTGELFF. The CDR3 bases are TGTGCCACCCAGACAGGGGGGACCGGGGAGCTGTTTTTT. The rearrangement uses TRBV10-3 and TRBJ2-2, with TRBD1 matching 9 bases. V lost 10 bases, J lost 5 bases, and 5 bases stayed unmatched. There are 13 residues in the CDR3. The germline V gene encodes CDR1 ENHRY and CDR2 SYGVKD.